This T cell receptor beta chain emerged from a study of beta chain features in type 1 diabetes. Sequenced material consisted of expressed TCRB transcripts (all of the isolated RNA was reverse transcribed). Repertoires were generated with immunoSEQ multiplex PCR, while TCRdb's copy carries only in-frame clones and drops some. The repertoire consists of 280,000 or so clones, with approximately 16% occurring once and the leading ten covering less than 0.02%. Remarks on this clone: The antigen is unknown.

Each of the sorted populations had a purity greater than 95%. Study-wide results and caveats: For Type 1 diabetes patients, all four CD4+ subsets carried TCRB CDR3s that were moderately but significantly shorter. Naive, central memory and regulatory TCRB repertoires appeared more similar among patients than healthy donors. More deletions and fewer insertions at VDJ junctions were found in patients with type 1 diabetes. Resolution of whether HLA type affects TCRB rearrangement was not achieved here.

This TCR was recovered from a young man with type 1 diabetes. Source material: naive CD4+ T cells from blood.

The CDR3: CASSSRDRGHNEQFF. The CDR3 region has the DNA TGTGCCAGCAGCAGCCGGGACAGGGGTCACAATGAGCAGTTCTTC. The rearrangement links TRBV4-2 to TRBJ2-1; 10 positions agree with TRBD1. V was pared by 5 bases and J by 5 bases, with 6 bases of the junction left unmatched. Germline V gives CDR1 LGHNA, CDR2 YNFKEQ. CDR3 length: 15 amino acids.